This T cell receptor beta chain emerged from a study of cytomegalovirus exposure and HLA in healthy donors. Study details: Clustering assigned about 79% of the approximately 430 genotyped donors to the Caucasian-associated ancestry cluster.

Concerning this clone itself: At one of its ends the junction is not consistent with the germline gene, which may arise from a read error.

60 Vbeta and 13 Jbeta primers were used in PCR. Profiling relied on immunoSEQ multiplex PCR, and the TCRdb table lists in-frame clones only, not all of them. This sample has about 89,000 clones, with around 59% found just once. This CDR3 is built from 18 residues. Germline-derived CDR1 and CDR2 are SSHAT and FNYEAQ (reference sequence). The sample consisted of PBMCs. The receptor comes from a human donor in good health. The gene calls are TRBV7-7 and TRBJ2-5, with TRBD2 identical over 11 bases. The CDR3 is CASSLEGPLAGGLETQYF. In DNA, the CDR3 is TGTGCTAGCAGCTTAGAGGGCCCGCTAGCGGGGGGCCTAGAGACCCAGTACTTC.